This T cell receptor (beta chain) was documented in a study of OX40 agonist ivuxolimab in advanced cancers. At the level of the study: It was ivuxolimab, an agonistic anti-OX40 (CD134) antibody, that patients were treated with. Cohort: 65% to 90% men, mean age approximately 66, aged roughly 23 to 79. Study conclusions and caveats: Among the lowest levels of clonal expansion were found in partial responders at 0.1-3.0 mg/kg.

The CDR3 sequence is 16 residues long. Trimming took 6 bases from V and 0 from J; bases not matched to a gene: 6. Germline CDR1 and CDR2: LNHDA and SQIVND (reference sequence). A word on this clone: Its matching antigen is unknown.

TCRdb's table, derived via immunoSEQ multiplex PCR, lists solely in-frame clones and lacks some. The table has around 64,000 clones, around 80% seen once; the top ten hold more than 1%. The input for sequencing was CD4+ or CD8+ T cells sorted from blood, taken in a trial of the OX40 agonist ivuxolimab. The chain links TRBV19 to TRBJ1-3; 9 bases are shared with TRBD1. The clonotype was recovered from an adult with an advanced solid tumor such as melanoma, head and neck, liver or kidney cancer. The DNA for the CDR3 is TGTGCCAGTAGGGCGACAGGGGGAACCTCTGGAAACACCATATATTTT. It is translated as CASRATGGTSGNTIYF.